There are many counts of the clone carrying this TCR beta chain. The antigen remains unidentified. J gave up 5 bases and V 10 bases, and 11 bases lay outside the gene matches. Per germline, CDR1 WSHSY and CDR2 SAAADI. There are 14 residues in the CDR3. The use of a sample-barcoded 5' primer and a J-beta primer mix characterized a second PCR of about 7 to 12 cycles. Each TCR beta cDNA got a 12-nucleotide random molecular identifier. TCRdb independently ran MiXCR on the 5' RACE reads; one entry per CDR3 protein. The sample has over a million distinct CDR3 sequences, 40% to 45% seen once. This entry is derived from a study of blood T cells in healthy people across ages. General study findings and limits: It was held that diversity estimates obtained from one million T cells represented underestimates.

Sequencing input: blood. The receptor was isolated from a woman aged 60-70 years in good health. This rearrangement joins TRBV10-2 to TRBJ2-5; the match to TRBD2 covers 9 bases. The CDR3 spells CATGLAGVGETQYF. CDR3 coding DNA: TGCGCCACCGGTTTAGCGGGAGTCGGGGAGACCCAGTACTTC.